The next 10 T cell receptor beta chains were all read from a single sample in a study of T cells after posttransplantation cyclophosphamide. TCRdb keeps only in-frame clones here, not all; method: immunoSEQ multiplex PCR. Altogether 30,000 to 35,000 clones were found in the sample, and no singletons occur. The specimen was PBMCs. These receptor sequences come from a woman between 50 and 59 years old in good health and a related stem cell transplant donor.

This clone was counted ten times or more. The V gene is TRBV10-3, the J gene TRBJ2-2; 9 bases agree with TRBD2. The ends lost 10 bases at V and 7 bases at J; junction bases unmatched: 10. Germline CDR1 reads ENHRY; CDR2 reads SYGVKD. The CDR3 spans 14 residues. For the CDR3, the DNA is TGTGCCACCGAAGCGGGAGGAGGCGGCGGGGAGCTGTTTTTT. This gives the protein CATEAGGGGGELFF.

This clone was counted only a few times. The genes are TRBV7-3 and TRBJ1-1, with D possibly matching TRBD1 (6 bases). The ends were cut back, 1 base at V and 9 bases at J, with 15 bases in the middle. CDR1 is SGHTA, CDR2 FQGTGA, per germline. CDR3 length: 14 amino acids. CDR3 sequence (DNA): TGTGCCAGCAGCTTAAACGGTAGAGGGACAAAAGCTTTCTTT. It specifies CASSLNGRGTKAFF.

This clone has a count of ten or more. This chain joins TRBV11-2 and TRBJ2-7; 8 nucleotides match TRBD1. Unmatched junction bases numbered 13, after V lost 6 bases and J lost 6 bases. The CDR3 sequence is 15 residues long. The germline gives CDR1 SGHAT, CDR2 FQNNGV. The CDR3 here is CASSGQGLFNGEQYF. CDR3 bases: TGTGCCAGCAGTGGACAGGGTCTATTTAATGGCGAGCAGTACTTC.

This clone appeared many times. The chain carries TRBV5-1 and TRBJ2-7, with D unclear. The CDR3 is 14 amino acids. V lost 1 base and J lost 6, with 14 bases in between. Germline V gene data show CDR1 as SGHRS and CDR2 as YFSETQ. The CDR3 sequence: CASSLSAPRGEQYF. Here the CDR3 DNA reads TGCGCCAGCAGCTTGAGCGCACCCCGAGGCGAGCAGTACTTC. Full variable domain (outside the CDR3, taken from reference TRBV5-1 and TRBJ2-7): KAGVTQTPRYLIKTRGQQVTLSCSPISGHRSVSWYQQTPGQGLQFLFEYFSETQRNKGNFPGRFSGRQFSNSRSEMNVSTLELGDSALYLCASSLSAPRGEQYFGPGTRLTVT.

This clone was counted at least ten times. V is TRBV7-2 and J is TRBJ2-1; D may be TRBD2 (6 bases). CDR1 is SGHTA, CDR2 FQGNSA, per germline. The CDR3 has 15 residues. V dropped 1 base and J dropped 3 bases, with 10 bases sitting between them. This CDR3 is CASSLEGSGYNEQFF. DNA of the CDR3: TGTGCCAGCAGCTTAGAAGGTAGCGGCTACAATGAGCAGTTCTTC.

This clone was seen many times. The chain joins TRBV6-5 to TRBJ1-2; 8 bases map to TRBD1. The germline gives CDR1 MNHEY, CDR2 SVGAGI. CDR3 length: 14 residues. V lost 6 bases and J lost 2; bases outside the gene matches: 5. CDR3 loop: CASSRDRRNYGYTF. In DNA form, the CDR3 reads TGTGCCAGCAGCCGGGACAGGAGAAACTATGGCTACACCTTC.

A few counts support this clone. V gene TRBV28 combines with J gene TRBJ2-3, with 10 bases fitting TRBD1. Trimming took 6 bases from V and 0 from J; bases not matched to a gene: 3. The V gene's germline CDR1 is MDHEN and CDR2 SYDVKM. The CDR3 spans 15 residues. The CDR3 protein is CASSRQGASTDTQYF. The CDR3 bases are TGTGCCAGCAGCAGACAGGGGGCGAGCACAGATACGCAGTATTTT.

This clone was seen repeatedly, ten times or more. The V gene is TRBV6-2 or TRBV6-3, the J gene TRBJ2-1, with D unclear. Germline CDR1 is MNHEY and CDR2 is SVGEGT. V dropped 8 bases and J dropped 3 bases, with 14 bases sitting between them. The CDR3 runs to 14 residues. The CDR3 region is CASAARGYYNEQFF. In DNA, the CDR3 is TGTGCCAGCGCGGCGCGCGGATACTACAATGAGCAGTTCTTC.

There are many counts of this clone. CDR3 nucleotide sequence: TGTGCCAGCAGTTTGGCGGGGGACTACGAGCAGTACTTC. Translated: CASSLAGDYEQYF. The chain couples TRBV27 to TRBJ2-7; 7 bases fit TRBD2. The CDR3 contains 13 residues. V dropped 3 bases and J dropped 3; count of bases not matched to a gene: 2. Germline lookup yields CDR1 MNHEY and CDR2 SMNVEV (reference sequence).

The table lists this clone with many counts. This rearrangement joins TRBV7-2 to TRBJ1-4; the D gene is possibly TRBD1 (5 bases). The germline V gene encodes CDR1 SGHTA and CDR2 FQGNSA. V lost 2 bases to trimming and J lost 0 bases, with 16 bases between them. The CDR3 spans 18 residues. The CDR3 bases are TGTGCCAGCAGCTTAAGGCAGGGAAGAGGGGCAACTAATGAAAAACTGTTTTTT. Translation: CASSLRQGRGATNEKLFF.